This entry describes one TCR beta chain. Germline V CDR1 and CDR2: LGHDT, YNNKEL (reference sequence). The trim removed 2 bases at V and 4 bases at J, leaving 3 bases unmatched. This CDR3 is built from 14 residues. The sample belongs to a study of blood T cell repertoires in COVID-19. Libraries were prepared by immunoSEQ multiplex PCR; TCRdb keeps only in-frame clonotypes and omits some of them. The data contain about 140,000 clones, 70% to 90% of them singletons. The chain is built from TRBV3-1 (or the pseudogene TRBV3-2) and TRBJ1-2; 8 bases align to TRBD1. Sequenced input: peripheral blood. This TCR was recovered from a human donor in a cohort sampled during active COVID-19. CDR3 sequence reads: CASSQWTGFYGYTF. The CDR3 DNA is TGTGCCAGCAGCCAATGGACAGGGTTCTATGGCTACACCTTC.